Listed below are T cell receptor beta chains from one sample, sequenced in a study of T cells in Graves' hyperthyroidism and ophthalmopathy. TCRdb called the multiplex PCR reads again in MiXCR, with one record for every CDR3 protein. The sample lists 610,000 or so distinct CDR3 sequences; roughly 50% were seen once. The sample consisted of peripheral blood or thyroid tissue (not recorded which). These receptors all come from a woman younger than 30 with Graves' hyperthyroidism. CDR3s include the opening cysteine and the closing phenylalanine or tryptophan. D genes are given only for firm matches. Not every row has a clone size; where given, it reads once, few, many or a size class.

clone_size	v_call	j_call	d_call	cdr3_aa	cdr3_nt
NA	TRBV7-9	TRBJ2-1	TRBD2	CASSGGEDNEQFF	TGTGCCAGCAGTGGGGGGGAGGACAATGAGCAGTTCTTC
many	TRBV4-2	TRBJ1-1	TRBD1	CASSQDGQASTEAFF	TGTGCCAGCAGCCAAGACGGACAGGCGAGCACTGAAGCTTTCTTT
NA	TRBV19	TRBJ2-2	NA	CASSLDPGGNTGELFF	TGTGCCAGCAGCTTGGATCCCGGGGGGAACACCGGGGAGCTGTTTTTT
many	TRBV2	TRBJ1-2	NA	CASSEAEPYGYTF	TGTGCCAGCAGTGAAGCGGAACCCTATGGCTACACCTTC
few	TRBV7-9	TRBJ2-1	NA	CASSSPRQVYEQFF	TGTGCCAGCAGCTCCCCCCGGCAGGTGTATGAGCAGTTCTTC
few	TRBV10-3	TRBJ2-3	TRBD1	CAISEDRGLQDTQYF	TGTGCCATCAGTGAGGACAGGGGACTTCAAGATACGCAGTATTTT
many	TRBV6-5	TRBJ2-7	NA	CASKGKVSTVTYEQYF	TGTGCCAGCAAGGGAAAGGTGTCTACCGTGACCTACGAGCAGTACTTC
NA	TRBV12-3/TRBV12-4	TRBJ1-1	NA	CASSTEGWRNTEAFF	TGTGCCAGCAGTACCGAGGGGTGGAGGAACACTGAAGCTTTCTTT
many	TRBV15	TRBJ1-1	NA	CATSPYGGEGTEAFF	TGTGCCACCAGCCCTTATGGGGGGGAAGGCACTGAAGCTTTCTTT
many	TRBV7-4	TRBJ2-7	NA	CASSLKVQRSYEQYF	TGTGCCAGCAGCTTAAAGGTACAGAGATCCTACGAGCAGTACTTC
many	TRBV24-1	TRBJ1-2	NA	CATSDAPGDYGYTF	TGTGCCACCAGTGATGCCCCCGGGGACTATGGCTACACCTTC
NA	TRBV7-9	TRBJ1-1	TRBD1	CASSKPRGGTGNTEAFF	TGTGCCAGTAGTAAACCACGGGGGGGGACAGGCAACACTGAAGCTTTCTTT
many	TRBV4-1	TRBJ2-5	NA	CASSQGGMYQETQYF	TGCGCCAGCAGCCAAGGGGGGATGTACCAAGAGACCCAATACTTC
many	TRBV19	TRBJ2-7	NA	CASSTERSYEQYF	TGTGCCAGTAGTACTGAACGGAGCTACGAGCAGTACTTC
NA	TRBV25-1	TRBJ1-2	NA	CASSETGIPYGYTF	TGTGCCAGCAGTGAAACAGGGATCCCCTATGGCTACACCTTC
NA	TRBV7-2	TRBJ1-4	NA	CASSRRGGTNERLFF	TGTGCCAGCAGCCGAAGGGGGGGCACTAATGAAAGACTGTTTTTT
many	TRBV4-1	TRBJ2-7	TRBD1	CASSQEEDRYSYEQYF	TGCGCCAGCAGCCAAGAAGAGGACAGGTACTCCTACGAGCAGTACTTC
many	TRBV6-1	TRBJ1-3	TRBD1	CASRDGQGAGNTIYF	TGTGCCAGCAGAGACGGACAGGGGGCTGGAAACACCATATATTTT
NA	TRBV29-1	TRBJ2-1	TRBD2	CSVHTGLGGDEQFF	TGCAGCGTTCACACGGGACTAGGGGGGGATGAGCAGTTCTTC
once	TRBV7-9	TRBJ2-5	NA	CASRIETQYF	TGTGCCAGCAGAATCGAGACCCAGTACTTC
many	TRBV19	TRBJ1-5	NA	CASSIVDVFQPQHF	TGTGCCAGTAGTATAGTTGACGTTTTTCAGCCCCAGCATTTT
NA	TRBV7-9	TRBJ1-5	NA	CASSPGGPYEHF	TGTGCCAGCAGTCCGGGGGGACCCTACGAGCATTTT
NA	TRBV24-1	TRBJ2-5	TRBD1	CATSNLGTGVSETQYF	TGTGCCACCAGTAATTTAGGGACAGGGGTATCAGAGACCCAGTACTTC
NA	TRBV20-1	TRBJ1-1	NA	CSARDGGDSGTEAFF	TGCAGTGCTAGAGATGGCGGGGATTCGGGTACTGAAGCTTTCTTT
NA	TRBV11-1	TRBJ2-7	TRBD2	CASSYSGNPYEQYF	TGTGCCAGCAGCTATAGCGGGAATCCCTACGAGCAGTACTTC
many	TRBV7-9	TRBJ2-5	NA	CASSSRGGGYEETQYF	TGTGCCAGCAGCTCCCGGGGAGGGGGCTACGAAGAGACCCAGTACTTC
many	TRBV11-3	TRBJ2-7	TRBD2	CASSLVGLAGTYEQYF	TGTGCCAGCAGCTTAGTCGGACTAGCGGGAACCTACGAGCAGTACTTC
many	TRBV7-2	TRBJ1-1	TRBD1	CAGSGTAGTEAFF	TGTGCCGGCTCCGGGACAGCTGGGACTGAAGCTTTCTTT
many	TRBV25-1	TRBJ1-6	TRBD1	CASSDPRGAHSPLHF	TGTGCCAGCAGTGACCCCAGGGGGGCTCATTCACCCCTCCACTTT
NA	TRBV19	TRBJ1-2	NA	CASRRTRVGYGYTF	TGTGCCAGTAGGAGGACACGAGTGGGCTATGGCTACACCTTC
many	TRBV7-8	TRBJ1-1	NA	CASSKTQGNTEAFF	TGTGCCAGCAGCAAGACACAGGGGAACACTGAAGCTTTCTTT
NA	TRBV25-1	TRBJ1-1	TRBD1	CASRVVVGGGNTEAFF	TGTGCCAGCAGGGTAGTTGTAGGGGGCGGGAACACTGAAGCTTTCTTT
NA	TRBV25-1	TRBJ1-1	NA	CASRDRVYTEAFF	TGTGCCAGCAGAGATAGGGTGTACACTGAAGCTTTCTTT
NA	TRBV12-3/TRBV12-4	TRBJ2-7	TRBD1	CASSPTGGFYEQYF	TGTGCCAGCAGTCCGACAGGGGGCTTCTACGAGCAGTACTTC
NA	TRBV2	TRBJ1-1	NA	CASSDRGAEAFF	TGTGCCAGCAGTGACAGGGGTGCTGAAGCTTTCTTT
NA	TRBV29-1	TRBJ2-5	TRBD1	CSAFRGQGETQYF	TGCAGCGCCTTCAGGGGGCAAGGAGAGACCCAGTACTTC
many	TRBV4-2	TRBJ1-1	NA	CASSLDLLNTEAFF	TGTGCCAGCAGCCTCGACCTGCTGAACACTGAAGCTTTCTTT
NA	TRBV2	TRBJ1-3	NA	CASSAGGFRNYGYTIYF	TGTGCCAGCAGTGCTGGAGGGTTTAGGAACTATGGCTACACCATATATTTT
many	TRBV9	TRBJ2-5	TRBD2	CASSVGTSGIGRETQYF	TGTGCCAGCAGCGTAGGGACTAGCGGGATCGGTAGGGAGACCCAGTACTTC
NA	TRBV24-1	TRBJ2-5	NA	CATSAAGAKETQYF	TGTGCCACCAGTGCTGCCGGGGCGAAAGAGACCCAGTACTTC
NA	TRBV24-1	TRBJ2-7	TRBD2	CATSDYAGTSGRYEQYF	TGTGCCACCAGTGATTACGCCGGGACTAGCGGGAGGTACGAGCAGTACTTC
few	TRBV20-1	TRBJ2-3	TRBD1	CSAPRDRAADTQYF	TGCAGTGCTCCCCGGGACAGAGCCGCAGATACGCAGTATTTT
once	TRBV20-1	TRBJ2-7	TRBD2	CSARLAAGELYF	TGCAGTGCCAGACTAGCGGCCGGGGAGCTGTACTTC
NA	TRBV29-1	TRBJ1-2	NA	CSVVGFYGYTF	TGCAGCGTTGTGGGGTTTTATGGCTACACCTTC
many	TRBV19	TRBJ1-1	NA	CASSIARRGTEAFF	TGTGCCAGTAGCATCGCTCGGAGGGGTACTGAAGCTTTCTTT
once	TRBV2	TRBJ1-2	TRBD1	CASRLTRGQENYGYTF	TGTGCCAGCAGGCTTACCCGGGGACAGGAGAACTATGGCTACACCTTC
NA	TRBV7-8	TRBJ2-5	TRBD2	CASSQVPGLEPFF	TGTGCCAGCAGCCAAGTGCCGGGACTAGAGCCGTTCTTC
NA	TRBV7-8	TRBJ2-5	NA	CASSLGGGQAQYF	TGTGCCAGCAGCTTAGGGGGGGGCCAGGCCCAGTACTTC